One and the same sample provided the 27 T cell receptor beta chains below, sequenced in a study of T-cell memory formation after mild COVID-19. From the 5' RACE reads, TCRdb called clonotypes with MiXCR, one entry per CDR3 protein. This table holds 400,000 to 500,000 distinct CDR3 sequences, around 20% found once. The sequenced sample was PBMCs or a T cell subset sorted from them (not recorded which). The receptors shown here come from an adult woman who had mild COVID-19 (a few samples of this study predate the infection). Cell type and time point are not known.

This clonotype was counted between two and nine times. This chain connects TRBV27 to TRBJ1-1; D unclear. The germline gives CDR1 MNHEY, CDR2 SMNVEV (reference sequence). V lost 8 bases, J lost 5 bases, and 12 bases lay in between. CDR3 size: 12 residues. The CDR3 here is CASGLGRTEAFF. The CDR3 DNA reads as TGTGCCAGCGGATTAGGCAGGACTGAAGCTTTCTTT.

This chain links TRBV18 with TRBJ2-5; 14 bases line up with TRBD2. The V gene end was trimmed by 4 bases and the J gene end by 1 base; junction bases not matched to a gene: 5. Germline V gene lookup returns CDR1 KGHSH and CDR2 LQKENI. The CDR3 contains 17 residues. The DNA for the CDR3 is TGTGCCAGCTCACGAGGGACTAGCGGGGGATCCCAAGAGACCCAGTACTTC. Translating gives CASSRGTSGGSQETQYF. Complete variable domain (other parts from reference TRBV18 and TRBJ2-5): NAGVMQNPRHLVRRRGQEARLRCSPMKGHSHVYWYRQLPEEGLKFMVYLQKENIIDESGMPKERFSAEFPKEGPSILRIQQVVRGDSAAYFCASSRGTSGGSQETQYFGPGTRLLVL.

The rearrangement joins TRBV18 to TRBJ1-1; D is perhaps TRBD1 (5 bases). Trimming stripped 3 bases from V and 3 bases from J, with 20 bases between. CDR3 length: 17 residues. The germline V gene has CDR1 KGHSH and CDR2 LQKENI. DNA for the CDR3: TGTGCCAGCTCACCTCTAGACAGCAACCACCGATACACTGAAGCTTTCTTT. It codes for CASSPLDSNHRYTEAFF.

The chain couples TRBV12-3 or TRBV12-4 to TRBJ2-3; D might be TRBD1 (6 bases). The CDR3 is 13 residues long. V was pared by 7 bases and J by 4 bases, with 12 bases between. The DNA for the CDR3 is TGTGCCAGCATGGTACAGGGCCCAGATACGCAGTATTTT. Its protein is CASMVQGPDTQYF.

The chain couples TRBV3-1 to TRBJ2-1, with a possible D match to TRBD2 (5 bases). Between the trimmed V and J ends, which lost 0 bases and 11 bases, there was a span of 11 bases. Germline V lookup: CDR1 LGHDT, CDR2 YNNKEL (reference sequence). The CDR3 runs 13 residues. CDR3 in amino acids: CASSQEGLGQQFF. The CDR3 DNA follows: TGTGCCAGCAGCCAAGAAGGACTTGGGCAGCAGTTCTTC.

This clonotype was recorded at least ten times. The chain couples TRBV2 to TRBJ2-3; weak D call: TRBD1 (6 bases). Germline CDR1 SNHLY, CDR2 FYNNEI. V lost 8 bases to trimming and J lost 0 bases, with 15 bases between them. This CDR3 has 15 residues. CDR3 sequence reads: CASHKGQRSTDTQYF. The CDR3 DNA follows: TGTGCCAGCCACAAAGGACAGCGTAGCACAGATACGCAGTATTTT.

The chain couples TRBV3-1 to TRBJ2-1, with D possibly matching TRBD2 (7 bases). The V and J ends lost 5 bases and 2 bases respectively, with 19 bases between them. The CDR3 length is 17 residues. In germline, CDR1 is LGHDT, CDR2 YNNKEL (reference sequence). The CDR3: CASSSRGGGGPYNEQFF. CDR3 coding DNA: TGTGCCAGCAGCTCCCGTGGGGGCGGGGGACCCTACAATGAGCAGTTCTTC.

This chain links TRBV9 with TRBJ2-7; 11 positions match TRBD1. V shed 3 bases, J shed 5 bases, and the junction held 4 bases outside the gene matches. CDR1 and CDR2 (germline): SGDLS, YYNGEE. The CDR3 extends over 14 amino acids. CDR3 in DNA: TGTGCCAGCAGCGCCGGGACAGGGGGGAACGAGCAGTACTTC. Protein sequence: CASSAGTGGNEQYF.

This clonotype has only a few counts. The gene calls are TRBV7-2 and TRBJ1-3; D gene uncertain. Trimming removed 2 bases from V and 0 bases from J, with 8 bases in between. Germline V lookup: CDR1 SGHTA, CDR2 FQGNSA. This CDR3 has 15 residues. The CDR3 reads CASSLQALSGNTIYF. As DNA, the CDR3 is TGTGCCAGCAGCTTACAGGCACTCTCTGGAAACACCATATATTTT. The full variable domain, its missing parts supplied by reference TRBV7-2 and TRBJ1-3, is GAGVSQSPSNKVTEKGKDVELRCDPISGHTALYWYRQSLGQGLEFLIYFQGNSAPDKSGLPSDRFSAERTGGSVSTLTIQRTQQEDSAVYLCASSLQALSGNTIYFGEGSWLTVV.

This sequence joins TRBV10-3 and TRBJ2-7; D perhaps matches TRBD1 (6 bases). Looked up from germline, CDR1 is ENHRY and CDR2 is SYGVKD. Trimming pared 7 bases from V and 2 bases from J, leaving 12 bases between. The CDR3 has 13 amino acids. DNA for the CDR3: TGTGCCATCACGCCCGGACAGACCTACGAGCAGTACTTC. Amino acids: CAITPGQTYEQYF.

This clonotype turned up a few times. V and J are TRBV7-9 and TRBJ2-1, with a weak D call TRBD1 (5 bases). Trimming stripped 5 bases from V and 5 bases from J, with 16 bases between. Germline CDR1 SEHNR, CDR2 FQNEAQ (reference sequence). There are 15 residues in the CDR3. CDR3: CASSHQVDNHNEQFF. The CDR3 coding sequence is TGTGCCAGCAGCCACCAGGTGGACAATCACAATGAGCAGTTCTTC.

The J gene is TRBJ2-5, the V gene TRBV5-1, with D perhaps TRBD2 (5 bases). V lost 4 bases, J lost 5 bases, and 12 bases lay in between. In germline, CDR1 is SGHRS, CDR2 YFSETQ. The CDR3 length is 13 residues. CDR3 protein: CASSGRPGETQYF. CDR3 DNA: TGCGCCAGCAGCGGCAGACCGGGGGAGACCCAGTACTTC.

The chain has TRBV12-3 or TRBV12-4 and TRBJ2-7; D may match TRBD1 or TRBD2 (5 bases each). The CDR3 is 13 amino acids. V was shortened by 3 bases and J by 7 bases, with 13 bases between the two germline ends. The chain's CDR3 is CASSFRRDVEQYF. Here the CDR3 DNA reads TGTGCCAGCAGTTTCCGACGGGACGTAGAGCAGTACTTC.

The chain carries TRBV20-1 and TRBJ2-5; TRBD2 might be the D (7 bases). CDR3 length equals 14 residues. Germline lookup yields CDR1 DFQATT and CDR2 SNEGSKA (reference sequence). V was shortened by 6 bases and J by 5 bases, with 19 bases between the two germline ends. CDR3 amino acids: CSAPAQGTTETQYF. CDR3 DNA: TGCAGTGCCCCCGCCCAGGGGACTACCGAGACCCAGTACTTC.

The gene calls are TRBV6-1 and TRBJ1-1; D gene ambiguous. This CDR3 region has 14 residues. Looked up from germline, CDR1 is MNHNS and CDR2 is SASEGT. V was trimmed by 6 bases and J by 0 bases, leaving 11 bases between them. CDR3 nucleotides: TGTGCCAGCAGACCCAGAAACATGAACACTGAAGCTTTCTTT. This codes for CASRPRNMNTEAFF.

J is TRBJ1-1 and V is TRBV10-2; D remains ambiguous. V lost 4 bases and J lost 8, with 8 bases in between. Per germline, CDR1 WSHSY and CDR2 SAAADI. The CDR3 contains 11 residues. DNA for the CDR3: TGCGCCAGCAGTGTTAAATGGGAAGCTTTCTTT. As protein: CASSVKWEAFF.

This chain joins TRBV12-3 or TRBV12-4 and TRBJ1-2, with 7 bases that match TRBD1. This CDR3 has 17 residues. After removal of 7 bases from V and 3 bases from J, the junction contained 17 bases not matched to a gene. The CDR3 bases are TGTGCCAGCACCCCCGCGTTAGGGGCAGGGGGAGACTATGGCTACACCTTC. It is translated as CASTPALGAGGDYGYTF.

V is TRBV7-6 and J is TRBJ2-3; no definite D call. V dropped 6 bases and J dropped 6 bases, with 16 bases sitting between them. Germline V CDR1 and CDR2: SGHVS, FNYEAQ. The CDR3 is 14 amino acids. The CDR3 reads CASSYSVDEDTQYF. As DNA, the CDR3 is TGTGCCAGCAGTTACTCCGTGGACGAGGATACGCAGTATTTT.

This clonotype turned up a few times. The chain couples TRBV20-1 to TRBJ2-4; 7 nucleotides align to TRBD1. From germline, CDR1 is DFQATT and CDR2 SNEGSKA (reference sequence). The CDR3 extends over 15 amino acids. V was pared by 3 bases and J by 0 bases, with 5 bases of the junction left unmatched. CDR3 DNA: TGCAGTGCTAGTGGGGACAGTTTAGCCAAAAACATTCAGTACTTC. It yields the protein CSASGDSLAKNIQYF.

This clonotype showed up just a few times. The chain carries TRBV5-5 and TRBJ1-1, with 10 bases that match TRBD1. This CDR3 is built from 15 residues. Germline V gives CDR1 SGHKS, CDR2 YYEKEE (reference sequence). V gave up 5 bases and J gave up 8 bases; unmatched junction bases: 12. CDR3 sequence reads: CASRAIRDRGAEAFF. The CDR3 bases are TGTGCCAGCAGAGCAATCCGGGACAGGGGTGCCGAAGCTTTCTTT. Drawing the rest from reference TRBV5-5 and TRBJ1-1, the complete variable domain is DAGVTQSPTHLIKTRGQQVTLRCSPISGHKSVSWYQQVLGQGPQFIFQYYEKEERGRGNFPDRFSARQFPNYSSELNVNALLLGDSALYLCASRAIRDRGAEAFFGQGTRLTVV.

The gene calls are TRBV5-4 and TRBJ2-7; 10 nucleotides line up with TRBD2. The CDR3 consists of 16 residues. CDR1 is SGHNT, CDR2 YYREEE, per germline (reference sequence). Unmatched junction bases numbered 9, after V lost 3 bases and J lost 3 bases. CDR3 protein: CASSWEAGGAGYEQYF. The CDR3 coding sequence is TGTGCCAGCAGCTGGGAAGCGGGGGGGGCTGGCTACGAGCAGTACTTC.

This clonotype has more than one count but fewer than ten. The J gene is TRBJ2-3, the V gene TRBV19; 8 bases are shared with TRBD2. Trimming at V came to 6 bases and at J to 0 bases, leaving 2 bases not matched to a gene. The CDR3 loop spans 14 amino acids. Germline CDR1 reads LNHDA; CDR2 reads SQIVND (reference sequence). The CDR3 DNA sequence: TGTGCCAGTAGGAGCGGGGGTAGCACAGATACGCAGTATTTT. The encoded protein is CASRSGGSTDTQYF.

Many counts were recorded for this clonotype. CDR3 bases: TGTGCCAGCAGCACCAGTTTTTCAGGGGGGCCGTTTACGCAGTATTTT. Protein: CASSTSFSGGPFTQYF. V gene TRBV7-2 combines with J gene TRBJ2-3; perhaps TRBD1 as D (7 bases). The germline CDR1 and CDR2 sequences are SGHTA and FQGNSA. The V end was cut by 5 bases, the J end by 8 bases, with 23 bases between. The CDR3 runs to 16 residues.

This clonotype has a handful of counts. The CDR3 DNA sequence: TGCAGCGCCAAACGCGGGACTACCCGTAGGCAGTATTTT. Protein product: CSAKRGTTRRQYF. The chain links TRBV29-1 to TRBJ2-3; the match to TRBD2 covers 7 bases. V gave up 7 bases and J gave up 11 bases; unmatched junction bases: 15. CDR1 is SQVTM and CDR2 is ANQGSEA in the germline V gene. The CDR3 length is 13 residues.

This sequence joins TRBV29-1 and TRBJ2-7; 9 positions agree with TRBD2. CDR3 size: 15 residues. Germline CDR1 is SQVTM and CDR2 is ANQGSEA. With V trimmed by 7 bases and J by 4 bases, 14 bases remained unmatched. Written as DNA, the CDR3 is TGCAGCGCCATCCTTGGCGGGGGGGGCACGTACGAGCAGTACTTC. Encoded protein: CSAILGGGGTYEQYF.

This clonotype was seen more than once but under ten times. V usage is TRBV5-6 and J usage is TRBJ1-1, with 8 bases identical to TRBD1. The V gene end was trimmed by 4 bases and the J gene end by 11 bases; junction bases not matched to a gene: 10. The germline V gene has CDR1 SGHDT and CDR2 YYEEEE. This CDR3 is 13 amino acids long. The CDR3 loop reads CASSLGAGQVAFF. The CDR3 DNA is TGTGCCAGCAGCCTAGGGGCGGGACAGGTGGCTTTCTTT.

This clonotype was seen at least ten times. V and J are TRBV9 and TRBJ2-5; no clear D. Per the germline V gene, CDR1 is SGDLS and CDR2 is YYNGEE. Trimming shortened V by 0 bases and J by 2 bases, and 8 bases separated the two germline ends. The CDR3 consists of 14 residues. For the CDR3, the DNA is TGTGCCAGCAGCGTAGGTGTCCAACAAGAGACCCAGTACTTC. Translating it yields CASSVGVQQETQYF.